This section outlines one T cell receptor (beta chain) sequence together with its context. Its antigen is unknown. No base-level quality is on record; no much larger clone is a single base apart. The record originates from a study of shared clonotypes between healthy human individuals (dated by TCRdb to the early 2020s). Study-level background: The cohort included three men and a couple of women between 18 and 49 years of age. To estimate repertoire size and how much clonotypes are shared between individuals, the study performed deep sequencing of blood TCR repertoires from five healthy adults. Different laboratories and diverse techniques were used to prepare libraries and sequence TCR repertoires, to increase sequencing depth and limit assay-specific biases. Between about 0.8 and 9 billion PBMCs per donor were obtained by leukapheresis. For each donor, CD4 naive and CD4 memory were each run on three plates, CD8 naive on two plates, and CD8 memory on one plate.

The germline V end is reduced by 3 bases and the J end by 2 bases; junction bases left unmatched: 3. The germline V gene yields SQVTM for CDR1 and ANQGSEA for CDR2. The CDR3 holds 13 amino acids from the cysteine to the phenylalanine. Here the CDR3 DNA is all that survives: 39 bases in frame from base 1. Donors were healthy HIV-negative adults with no recently reported acute infections or vaccinations. All donors were Caucasian adults living in Nashville, Tennessee, USA. CD4+ T cells were enriched through magnetic negative selection, after which naive cells were positively selected on CD45RA and the remaining negative fraction served as the memory subset. After blood collection by leukapheresis, PBMCs were isolated using Ficoll-Histopaque density gradient centrifugation and then cryopreserved in the vapor phase of liquid nitrogen. Purity and quantity of every magnetically sorted T cell population were checked by analytical flow cytometry. From each sorted fraction, genomic DNA was isolated and quantified by UV absorbance on a Nanodrop 2000c.

Using the deep immunoSEQ assay, TCR CDR3 regions were amplified from genomic DNA by multiplex PCR. Extracted genomic DNA from each cell subset was distributed evenly across all wells of several immunoSEQ 96-well plates, and each plate was treated as a replicate. For sorted subsets, approximately 200 ng of genomic DNA, equivalent to some 33,000 T cell genomes, went into each replicate PCR. The purified libraries were quantified using a Qubit 3.0 fluorometer, sized with a Bioanalyzer 2100, and then quantified again using the KAPA Library Quantification kit. A separate single-read 150-cycle Illumina NextSeq 550 flow cell was used to sequence each immunoSEQ 96-well plate. The source study handled its data this way. Because only junctional sequences without quality scores were contained in the immunoSEQ output, filtering matching that applied to full-length reads could not be performed. To assign V/J genes and CDR3, sequences were annotated against IMGT germline references using PyIR, a Python wrapper for IgBLAST v1.9. Reads with weak V/J assignments (E-value above 1e-6), missing CDR3, stop codons, out-of-frame junctions, or ambiguous translated residues were removed. V3J clonotypes were defined as sequences sharing an identical inferred V gene, J gene, and CDR3 amino acid sequence. The percentage overlap between two repertoires was calculated by dividing the number of shared unique clonotypes by the size of the smaller repertoire. RTK rarefaction, the Chao1 estimator, and Recon v2.1 estimates of unobserved clonotypes were used to assess repertoire richness. Generation probabilities for all TCRbeta clonotypes obtained by the gDNA method from a handful of donors were computed using OLGA. The clones in this table, taken by TCRdb from immuneACCESS, are in-frame only. Not every clone is retained; where verified, under half of the shortfall comes from an unresolved V gene, and the cause of the rest is unknown. Clone size and V and J calls were adopted from that table, with D and trimming inferred from the DNA. The sample includes under 2,500,000 clones, with more than 90% observed a single time. The ten largest clones represent approximately 0.13% of the sample.

What the work shows at the level of the full study, not this receptor alone: Higher generation probabilities were observed for clonotypes shared by all four sorted-subset donors than for non-shared clonotypes. Based on pairwise subsampling, the degree of clonotype sharing among donors was expected to be affected by sequencing depth. Only blood was sampled, and tissue TCR repertoires likely differ from those in blood. The small number of donors limited the genetic and exposure-history diversity represented. Around 5.4% of naive CD4, 3.5% of naive CD8, 2.3% of memory CD4, and approximately 0.39% of memory CD8 clonotypes were shared across a few donors. Naive subsets generally had larger estimated clonotype richness than memory subsets did. Incomplete sequencing was indicated by rarefaction of sorted-subset datasets, despite the large sequencing depth.

This TCR was recovered from a man aged 18 to 30 in good health. The chain links TRBV29-1 with TRBJ1-2; 7 central nucleotides agree with TRBD1. Sequencing was done on a sample of naive CD4+ T cells sorted from blood. The cell subset or site tag for this specimen amounts to: CD45RA+ positively selected. The CDR3 reads CSVDRGANYGYTF. The sequenced DNA is TGCAGCGTTGACAGGGGGGCAAACTATGGCTACACCTTC.